A single sample gave rise to the 8 T cell receptor beta chains below, sequenced in a study of cytomegalovirus exposure and HLA in healthy donors (dated by TCRdb to about 2017). The library was generated by the immunoSEQ multiplex PCR assay. For the multiplex PCR, a mixture combining 60 forward primers for TCR Vbeta segments and 13 reverse primers for TCR Jbeta segments was used. TCRdb retrieved this table from immuneACCESS and kept in-frame rearrangements only. Not all clones are present; in checked studies, unresolved V genes account for under half, and no reason is known for the remainder. This sample holds some 140,000 clones; roughly 80% were observed only once. Jointly, the top ten make up 3% to 4% of the sample. Sequencing was done on a sample of PBMCs. The source of these receptors is a woman aged 40 to 55 in good health and CMV-seronegative.

This clone was recorded once. CDR3 sequence: CSVDSRTGGTDTQYF. The CDR3 DNA is TGCAGCGTTGACTCTCGGACAGGGGGCACAGATACGCAGTATTTT. The rearrangement uses TRBV29-1 and TRBJ2-3, with 9 bases identical to TRBD1. Germline V gives CDR1 SQVTM, CDR2 ANQGSEA. The CDR3 is 15 amino acids. J gave up 1 base and V 3 bases, and 5 bases lay outside the gene matches.

CDR3 sequence (DNA): TGTGCCAGCGGGGGCAGGAAAGGTCAGCCCCAGCATTTT. It encodes CASGGRKGQPQHF. The chain uses TRBV7-8 and TRBJ1-5; TRBD1 is a possible D gene (6 bases). The germline gives CDR1 SGHVS, CDR2 FQNEAQ. V was trimmed by 8 bases and J by 6 bases, leaving 14 bases between them. The CDR3 is 13 residues long. Supplemented by reference TRBV7-8 and TRBJ1-5, the full variable domain reads GAGVSQSPRYKVAKRGQDVALRCDPISGHVSLFWYQQALGQGPEFLTYFQNEAQLDKSGLPSDRFFAERPEGSVSTLKIQRTQQEDSAVYLCASGGRKGQPQHFGDGTRLSIL.

The CDR3 DNA follows: TGCGCCAGCAGGGGTCTAGCGGGCGAGCAGTTCTTC. Its protein product is CASRGLAGEQFF. J is TRBJ2-1 and V is TRBV5-1; 8 nucleotides line up with TRBD2. After removal of 5 bases from V and 10 bases from J, the junction contained 5 bases not matched to a gene. This CDR3 contains 12 residues. CDR1 SGHRS and CDR2 YFSETQ come from the germline V gene.

The V gene is TRBV6-1, the J gene TRBJ2-2, with 8 bases identical to TRBD2. CDR3 size: 15 residues. CDR1 and CDR2 (germline): MNHNS, SASEGT. Trimming cost V 7 bases and J 2 bases; bases outside gene matches: 6. CDR3 coding DNA: TGTGCCAGCACCCCACTAGCGGTAAACACCGGGGAGCTGTTTTTT. Its translation is CASTPLAVNTGELFF.

The chain combines TRBV5-4 with TRBJ2-2; D is undetermined. The ends were cut back, 1 base at V and 7 bases at J, with 8 bases in the middle. The CDR3 spans 13 residues. Germline V lookup: CDR1 SGHNT, CDR2 YYREEE (reference sequence). The CDR3 nucleotides read TGTGCCAGCAGCTTGCCCCTTAACGGGGAGCTGTTTTTT. Its translation is CASSLPLNGELFF.

V usage is TRBV5-1 and J usage is TRBJ2-7, with a weak D call TRBD2 (6 bases). Looked up from germline, CDR1 is SGHRS and CDR2 is YFSETQ. V lost 4 bases, J lost 4 bases, and 15 bases lay in between. CDR3 length: 14 amino acids. CDR3 DNA: TGCGCCAGCAGCAGTACTAGCCCCGCTTACGAGCAGTACTTC. This gives the protein CASSSTSPAYEQYF.

The rearrangement links TRBV6-5 to TRBJ2-7; D ambiguous. The ends were cut back, 2 bases at V and 6 bases at J, with 5 bases in the middle. The V gene's germline CDR1 is MNHEY and CDR2 SVGAGI. The CDR3 loop spans 11 amino acids. The CDR3, as DNA: TGTGCCAGCAGTTACAGGAGCGAGCAGTACTTC. Amino acids: CASSYRSEQYF.

The chain links TRBV5-1 to TRBJ2-7, with 10 bases identical to TRBD1. The germline CDR1 and CDR2 sequences are SGHRS and YFSETQ. V gave up 7 bases and J gave up 7 bases; unmatched junction bases: 11. This CDR3 comprises 14 residues. This CDR3 is CASVSGTGAKEQYF. The CDR3 region has the DNA TGCGCCAGCGTTTCCGGGACAGGGGCTAAAGAGCAGTACTTC. Using reference TRBV5-1 and TRBJ2-7 for the parts outside the CDR3, the full variable domain is KAGVTQTPRYLIKTRGQQVTLSCSPISGHRSVSWYQQTPGQGLQFLFEYFSETQRNKGNFPGRFSGRQFSNSRSEMNVSTLELGDSALYLCASVSGTGAKEQYFGPGTRLTVT.